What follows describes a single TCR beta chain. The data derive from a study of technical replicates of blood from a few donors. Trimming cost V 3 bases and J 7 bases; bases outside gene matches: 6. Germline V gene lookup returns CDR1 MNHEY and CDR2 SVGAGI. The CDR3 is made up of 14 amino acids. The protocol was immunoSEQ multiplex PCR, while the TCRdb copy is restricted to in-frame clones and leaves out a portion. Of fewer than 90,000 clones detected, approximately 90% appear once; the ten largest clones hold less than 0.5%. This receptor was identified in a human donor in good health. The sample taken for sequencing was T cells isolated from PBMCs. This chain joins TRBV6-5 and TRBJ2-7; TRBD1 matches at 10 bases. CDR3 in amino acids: CASSYGTGAWEQYF. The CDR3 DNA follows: TGTGCCAGCAGTTATGGGACAGGGGCATGGGAGCAGTACTTC.